The 12 T cell receptor beta chains listed next were all sequenced from one sample in a study of blood T cell repertoires in COVID-19 (TCRdb year 2020). The method was the immunoSEQ multiplex PCR assay. In TCRdb, the immuneACCESS table is reduced to in-frame sequences with V and J assigned. These tables do not hold every clone; where another copy was compared, an unresolved V gene accounts for under half, and the others remain unexplained. The sample table records 70,000 or so clones; about four fifths of these occur just once. The ten largest clones capture about a tenth of the sample. The sequenced material came from peripheral blood. The receptor source for this set is a woman older than 75 with acute or convalescent COVID-19.

This clone was observed a single time. The V and J genes are TRBV3-1 (or the pseudogene TRBV3-2) and TRBJ2-1; D remains unclear. Germline CDR1 LGHDT, CDR2 YNNKEL (reference sequence). V was cut by 0 bases and J by 0 bases, with 12 bases left in between. The CDR3 is 17 amino acids. The CDR3, as DNA: TGTGCCAGCAGCCAAGAACCCCCCCTGAGCTCCTACAATGAGCAGTTCTTC. Its protein product is CASSQEPPLSSYNEQFF.

This chain connects TRBV6-6 to TRBJ1-4; 7 nucleotides agree with TRBD1. The germline V gene encodes CDR1 MNHNY and CDR2 SVGAGI (reference sequence). J gave up 0 bases and V 6 bases, and 4 bases lay outside the gene matches. This CDR3 contains 15 residues. CDR3: CASSPDRATNEKLFF. The CDR3 coding sequence is TGTGCCAGCAGCCCTGACAGGGCAACTAATGAAAAACTGTTTTTT.

The gene calls are TRBV11-2 and TRBJ2-5; TRBD2 agrees at 8 bases. Germline assignment: CDR1 SGHAT and CDR2 FQNNGV. J lost 2 bases, V lost 3 bases, and 2 bases had no gene match. There are 14 residues in the CDR3. As DNA, the CDR3 is TGTGCCAGCAGCTTCCAGCGGGGGCAAGAGACCCAGTACTTC. As protein: CASSFQRGQETQYF.

This rearrangement joins TRBV10-1 to TRBJ2-5, with 8 bases fitting TRBD1. CDR1 is WNHNN and CDR2 is SYGVQD in the germline V gene (reference sequence). Losses at the gene ends were 6 bases for V and 5 bases for J; bases not matched to a gene: 14. The CDR3 is made up of 16 amino acids. CDR3: CASSPGQGLVSETQYF. In DNA form, the CDR3 reads TGCGCCAGCAGCCCAGGACAGGGTCTCGTTTCGGAGACCCAGTACTTC.

The chain joins TRBV12-5 to TRBJ1-6; 9 nucleotides agree with TRBD1. Losses at the gene ends were 1 base for V and 4 bases for J; bases not matched to a gene: 11. Germline assignment: CDR1 LGHNT and CDR2 FRNRAP. The CDR3 runs 19 residues. CDR3 residues: CASGLDLTQGASYNSPLHF. The CDR3 nucleotides are TGTGCTAGTGGTTTGGACCTTACACAGGGGGCTTCTTATAATTCACCCCTCCACTTT.

This sequence joins TRBV6-5 and TRBJ2-7; 11 bases fit TRBD1. V shed 5 bases, J shed 4 bases, and the junction held 4 bases outside the gene matches. From germline, CDR1 is MNHEY and CDR2 SVGAGI. This CDR3 comprises 14 residues. The CDR3 DNA follows: TGTGCCAGCAGTCGGACAGGGGGCCCGTACGAGCAGTACTTC. This encodes CASSRTGGPYEQYF.

V gene TRBV6-6 combines with J gene TRBJ1-1; 8 bases line up with TRBD1. The CDR3 extends over 16 amino acids. V shed 6 bases, J shed 1 base, and the junction held 10 bases outside the gene matches. Germline lookup yields CDR1 MNHNY and CDR2 SVGAGI (reference sequence). The CDR3, as DNA: TGTGCCAGCAGCCAAACTCGACAGGGGAAGAACACTGAAGCTTTCTTT. This sequence encodes CASSQTRQGKNTEAFF.

This clone was seen only a few times. This rearrangement joins TRBV6-5 to TRBJ1-6; D remains ambiguous. Trimming shortened V by 6 bases and J by 8 bases, and 11 bases separated the two germline ends. CDR1 and CDR2 (germline): MNHEY, SVGAGI. CDR3 length equals 13 residues. The CDR3 DNA is TGTGCCAGCAGCAGGCTGCCTGATTCACCCCTCCACTTT. This translates into CASSRLPDSPLHF.

This clone was recorded only once. The V gene is TRBV19, the J gene TRBJ1-3, with D perhaps matching TRBD1 (5 bases). CDR3 length equals 16 residues. In germline, CDR1 is LNHDA, CDR2 SQIVND (reference sequence). The V end lost 3 bases, the J end lost 2 bases, and 14 bases lay between the germline ends. The CDR3 is CASSISIAGTGNTIYF. DNA for the CDR3: TGTGCCAGTAGTATTTCTATCGCAGGGACTGGAAACACCATATATTTT.

V usage is TRBV10-2 and J usage is TRBJ1-2, with a weak D call TRBD1 (6 bases). The length of the CDR3 is 17 residues. V dropped 3 bases and J dropped 5 bases, with 22 bases sitting between them. In germline, CDR1 is WSHSY, CDR2 SAAADI. The CDR3, as DNA: TGCGCCAGCAGTGATCCTCAGTCAAGGGTAGGGGGATATGGCTACACCTTC. Its protein is CASSDPQSRVGGYGYTF.

The chain has TRBV18 and TRBJ1-5; D is unclear. Germline values: CDR1 KGHSH, CDR2 LQKENI. The CDR3 spans 13 residues. Trimming pared 3 bases from V and 9 bases from J, leaving 12 bases between. The CDR3 sequence: CASSPVERGPQHF. The CDR3 nucleotides are TGTGCCAGCTCACCGGTCGAACGGGGGCCCCAGCATTTT.

The chain employs TRBV5-6 and TRBJ2-1; 10 bases match TRBD1. The V segment lost 5 bases and the J segment 4 bases; nucleotides outside the gene matches: 6. The CDR3 is 15 residues long. Germline V CDR1 and CDR2: SGHDT, YYEEEE. The CDR3 nucleotides read TGTGCCAGCAGAATTGACAGGGGGCTTTACAATGAGCAGTTCTTC. Translating gives CASRIDRGLYNEQFF.